This TCR beta chain is drawn from a study of T cell responses to AZD1222 COVID-19 vaccine. Across the whole study: Analysis merged second doses at about 4 or about 12 weeks.

Germline assignment: CDR1 KGHSH and CDR2 LQKENI. This CDR3 spans 16 amino acids. V was clipped by 3 bases and J by 6 bases; unmatched bases: 7. Some clones are missing from TCRdb's copy, which holds only in-frame ones; the method was immunoSEQ multiplex PCR. The data contain 150,000 or so clones, 90% of them seen just once; the ten biggest clones take up roughly 1.6%. Study-wide results and limits: At baseline, seropositivity was found in only a handful of AZD1222 recipients. There were repertoire samples only from the period after the peak T cell response. The donors showed a predominance of white British ancestry and of females, with possible underestimation of clonal diversity.

As to this clone: Its specificity is unknown.

The chain employs TRBV18 and TRBJ2-2; 10 bases agree with TRBD1. The sample in question was peripheral blood, obtained on day 0 of AZD1222 vaccination. The receptor comes from an adult in good health. CDR3 DNA sequence: TGTGCCAGCTCACCTCGGGACAGGGGAACGGCCGGGGAGCTGTTTTTT. This translates into CASSPRDRGTAGELFF.